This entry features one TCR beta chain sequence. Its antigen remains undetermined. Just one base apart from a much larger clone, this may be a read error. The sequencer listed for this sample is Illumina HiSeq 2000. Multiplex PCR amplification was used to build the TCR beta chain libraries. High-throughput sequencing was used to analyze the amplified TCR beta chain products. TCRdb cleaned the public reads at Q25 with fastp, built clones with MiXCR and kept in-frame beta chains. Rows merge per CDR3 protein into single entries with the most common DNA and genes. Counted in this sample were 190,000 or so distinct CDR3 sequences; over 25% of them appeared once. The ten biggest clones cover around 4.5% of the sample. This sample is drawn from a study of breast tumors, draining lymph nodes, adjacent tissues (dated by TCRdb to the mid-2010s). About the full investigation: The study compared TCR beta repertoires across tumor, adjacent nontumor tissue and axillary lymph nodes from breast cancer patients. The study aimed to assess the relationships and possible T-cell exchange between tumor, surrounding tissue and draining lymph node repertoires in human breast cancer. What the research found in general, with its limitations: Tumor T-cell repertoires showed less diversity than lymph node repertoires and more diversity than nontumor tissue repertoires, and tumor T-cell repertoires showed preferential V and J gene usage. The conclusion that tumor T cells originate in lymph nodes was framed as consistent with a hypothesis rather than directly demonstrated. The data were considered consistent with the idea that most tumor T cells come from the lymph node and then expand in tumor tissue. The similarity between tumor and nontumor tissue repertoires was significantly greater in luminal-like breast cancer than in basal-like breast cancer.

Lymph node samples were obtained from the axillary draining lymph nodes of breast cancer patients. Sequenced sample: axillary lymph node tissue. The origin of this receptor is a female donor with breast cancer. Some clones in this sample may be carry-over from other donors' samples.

The CDR3 protein is CASSFYDRGVYGYTF. The DNA sequence follows: TGTGCCAGCAGTTTCTATGACAGGGGGGTCTATGGCTACACCTTC. This sequence uses TRBV12-3 or TRBV12-4 and TRBJ1-2; 9 central nucleotides agree with TRBD1. Its CDR3 holds 15 amino acids, cysteine through phenylalanine. This entry keeps only the CDR3 DNA: 45 bases, framed from base 1. Here V drops 3 bases and J drops 4 bases, and the junction holds 6 bases not matched to any gene.